The subject of this entry is one T cell receptor beta chain. This sample stems from a study of blood T cell repertoires in COVID-19. Using immunoSEQ multiplex PCR, the repertoire was profiled, and TCRdb retains in-frame clones only, with some absent. Of fewer than 250,000 clones listed, approximately 86% are singletons. Germline values: CDR1 MNHNS, CDR2 SASEGT. There are 15 residues in the CDR3. Trimming left V 1 base short and J 8 bases short, with 14 bases between. The J gene is TRBJ1-4, the V gene TRBV6-1; D might be TRBD1 (6 bases). The origin of this receptor is a woman between 55 and 75 years old who had recovered from COVID-19. Input material: peripheral blood. In DNA, the CDR3 is TGTGCCAGCAGTGAAGGGGGACAACCACTCGAAAAACTGTTTTTT. This encodes CASSEGGQPLEKLFF.